These 27 T cell receptor beta chains originate from one sample sequenced in a study of T cell repertoires in cytomegalovirus infection. The antigens these receptors bind are not known. TCRdb reprocessed the reads via MiXCR and lists one record per CDR3 protein. Altogether about 890,000 distinct CDR3 sequences are present, around 32% being singletons, with the ten largest covering roughly 12%. The sample in question was cultured CD8+ T cells from PBMCs, obtained from culture after CMV antigen stimulation. Receptors were obtained from a human donor in good health (CMV status not recorded). Some clones in this sample may be carry-over from other donors' samples.

The chain couples TRBV12-3 or TRBV12-4 to TRBJ1-1; D gene ambiguous. This CDR3 spans 15 amino acids. V lost 6 bases, J lost 2 bases, and 16 bases lay in between. The CDR3 spells CASRDPLTKNTEAFF. The DNA of the CDR3 is TGTGCCAGCAGAGATCCCCTCACAAAAAACACTGAAGCTTTCTTT.

The table lists this clonotype with many counts. The chain carries TRBV19 and TRBJ2-1; D is ambiguous. V lost 5 bases and J 9 bases, leaving 23 bases between the germline ends. The CDR3 has 16 residues. Per germline, CDR1 LNHDA and CDR2 SQIVND (reference sequence). CDR3 sequence reads: CASSSRPGVRRGEQFF. CDR3 DNA: TGTGCCAGTAGTTCTAGACCAGGCGTTAGGAGAGGTGAGCAGTTCTTC.

J is TRBJ2-5 and V is TRBV18, with a weak D call TRBD1 (6 bases). V dropped 6 bases and J dropped 9 bases, with 32 bases sitting between them. From germline, CDR1 is KGHSH and CDR2 LQKENI. The CDR3 loop spans 18 amino acids. The CDR3 bases are TGTGCCAGCTCCCCAACCTTAGAGACAGGACCTCCCGAGATGGCCCAGTACTTC. Translated: CASSPTLETGPPEMAQYF.

The chain has TRBV6-6 and TRBJ1-1, with 9 bases fitting TRBD1. The V gene's germline CDR1 is MNHNY and CDR2 SVGAGI (reference sequence). The CDR3 extends over 16 amino acids. Trimming cost V 6 bases and J 4 bases; bases outside gene matches: 12. CDR3 nucleotide sequence: TGTGCCAGCAGATGGACAGGGGAAGGGGAAGGCACTGAAGCTTTCTTT. Its translation is CASRWTGEGEGTEAFF.

This clonotype was detected a few times. This sequence joins TRBV7-6 and TRBJ2-2; tentatively, D is TRBD1 (5 bases). V lost 5 bases, J lost 6 bases, and 13 bases lay in between. From germline, CDR1 is SGHVS and CDR2 FNYEAQ. CDR3 length equals 14 residues. Written as DNA, the CDR3 is TGTGCCAGCAGCCAGGACATGTTCGCCGGGGAGCTGTTTTTT. This translates into CASSQDMFAGELFF. Complete variable domain (other parts from reference TRBV7-6 and TRBJ2-2): GAGVSQSPRYKVTKRGQDVALRCDPISGHVSLYWYRQALGQGPEFLTYFNYEAQQDKSGLPNDRFSAERPEGSISTLTIQRTEQRDSAMYRCASSQDMFAGELFFGEGSRLTVL.

In this sample, this clonotype turned up many times. The chain couples TRBV7-2 to TRBJ2-5; D perhaps matches TRBD2 (6 bases). Trimming cost V 1 base and J 3 bases, with 30 bases left between them. Germline loops: CDR1 SGHTA, CDR2 FQGNSA. This CDR3 spans 21 amino acids. CDR3 nucleotides: TGTGCCAGCAGCTTAGTACGGTGGGAACGGGAGTTCAGTTGGTTCGAAGAGACCCAGTACTTC. The encoded protein is CASSLVRWEREFSWFEETQYF.

The chain carries TRBV28 and TRBJ2-7; D call uncertain. The germline gives CDR1 MDHEN, CDR2 SYDVKM. The CDR3 covers 16 residues. The V end lost 3 bases, the J end lost 0 bases, and 15 bases lay between the germline ends. CDR3 sequence: CASSFSLRVGSYEQYV. The CDR3 DNA follows: TGTGCCAGCAGTTTTAGCCTTCGGGTGGGCTCCTACGAGCAGTACGTC.

The CDR3 region has the DNA TGTGCCAGCACCCTTGGGGGTTGGGGTGGAAACACCATATATTTT. Protein: CASTLGGWGGNTIYF. The chain recombines TRBV12-3 or TRBV12-4 with TRBJ1-3, with D maybe TRBD1 (5 bases). V was clipped by 7 bases and J by 3 bases, with 16 bases between them. This CDR3 contains 15 residues.

This clonotype was picked up a small number of times. V and J are TRBV9 and TRBJ2-5; 12 nucleotides align to TRBD1. Germline-derived CDR1 and CDR2 are SGDLS and YYNGEE. After removal of 2 bases from V and 5 bases from J, the junction contained 7 bases not matched to a gene. The length of the CDR3 is 16 residues. The CDR3 loop reads CASSVTGTGGLETQYF. The CDR3 region has the DNA TGTGCCAGCAGCGTTACCGGGACAGGGGGCCTGGAGACCCAGTACTTC.

This clonotype was recorded a few times. The J gene is TRBJ2-7, the V gene TRBV7-9; D might be TRBD2 (6 bases). The CDR3 length is 12 residues. Germline assignment: CDR1 SEHNR and CDR2 FQNEAQ (reference sequence). V was clipped by 6 bases and J by 3 bases, with 9 bases between them. CDR3 sequence (DNA): TGTGCCAGCAGGCGGGACGGCTACGAGCAGTACGTC. This codes for CASRRDGYEQYV.

Comments on this clonotype: A junction end diverges from the germline sequence, so it may reflect a read error. The chain combines TRBV6-5 with TRBJ1-6; tentatively, D is TRBD1 (6 bases). The CDR3 extends over 15 amino acids. CDR1 is MNHEY and CDR2 is SVGAGI in the germline V gene. CDR3 sequence (DNA): TGTACCAGCAGTTACTATACAGGGTCAAATTCACCCCTCCACTTT. Encoded protein: CTSSYYTGSNSPLHF.

This chain connects TRBV5-1 to TRBJ1-1; 7 bases fit TRBD1. V gave up 4 bases and J gave up 7 bases; unmatched junction bases: 4. CDR3 length: 12 amino acids. CDR1 SGHRS and CDR2 YFSETQ come from the germline V gene. CDR3 in amino acids: CASSITGVEAFF. The CDR3 nucleotides read TGCGCCAGCAGCATCACAGGGGTTGAAGCTTTCTTT.

This clonotype was found a few times. This sequence joins TRBV27 and TRBJ1-6; D might be TRBD1 (5 bases). Trimming shortened V by 5 bases and J by 7 bases, and 21 bases separated the two germline ends. Germline CDR1 MNHEY, CDR2 SMNVEV (reference sequence). The CDR3 spans 17 residues. The CDR3 here is CASSPHGTGGLNSPLHF. Here the CDR3 DNA reads TGTGCCAGCAGTCCACACGGAACGGGGGGGTTAAATTCACCCCTCCACTTT.

This clonotype was picked up a small number of times. This sequence joins TRBV24-1 and TRBJ1-5; possibly TRBD1 for D (6 bases). The CDR3 is made up of 13 amino acids. V lost 4 bases, J lost 10 bases, and 13 bases lay in between. CDR1 and CDR2 from the germline V gene are KGHDR and SFDVKD. DNA of the CDR3: TGTGCCACCAGTGACGGGAGGACAGCCCCCCAGCATTTT. Its protein is CATSDGRTAPQHF.

This rearrangement joins TRBV23-1 to TRBJ1-1, with TRBD1 identical over 12 bases. TRBV23-1 is annotated as an ORF whose role is uncertain. This CDR3 is built from 18 residues. V was pared by 0 bases and J by 3 bases, with 8 bases of the junction left unmatched. The chain's CDR3 is CASSQSGRDRGQDTEAFF. The CDR3 bases are TGCGCCAGCAGTCAATCGGGACGGGACAGGGGGCAGGACACTGAAGCTTTCTTT.

This clonotype was counted between two and nine times. The chain uses TRBV7-6 and TRBJ1-1; 7 bases fit TRBD1. V was pared by 6 bases and J by 4 bases, with 11 bases of the junction left unmatched. This CDR3 has 15 residues. Germline lookup yields CDR1 SGHVS and CDR2 FNYEAQ. The CDR3 reads CASSQGGVGGTEAFF. CDR3 DNA: TGTGCCAGCAGTCAGGGGGGGGTAGGAGGCACTGAAGCTTTCTTT.

The V and J genes are TRBV24-1 and TRBJ2-1; D remains unclear. Trimming took off 7 bases at V and 9 bases at J, with 12 bases between the two ends. The CDR3 runs 12 residues. In germline, CDR1 is KGHDR, CDR2 SFDVKD. CDR3 residues: CATSPQGSEQFF. The CDR3 region has the DNA TGTGCCACCAGCCCTCAAGGGTCTGAGCAGTTCTTC.

V gene TRBV6-6 combines with J gene TRBJ1-2; D possibly corresponds to TRBD1 (6 bases). V was pared by 7 bases and J by 3 bases, with 18 bases between. This CDR3 spans 15 amino acids. Looked up from germline, CDR1 is MNHNY and CDR2 is SVGAGI (reference sequence). The CDR3 loop reads CASIHLGAEDYGYTF. For the CDR3, the DNA is TGTGCCAGCATTCACTTGGGGGCGGAAGACTATGGCTACACCTTC.

The chain employs TRBV6-5 and TRBJ1-1, with 8 positions matching TRBD1. Germline V CDR1 and CDR2: MNHEY, SVGAGI. This CDR3 contains 18 residues. V was clipped by 4 bases and J by 10 bases; unmatched bases: 23. The CDR3 here is CASSSDTRTGMGGTGAFF. CDR3 sequence (DNA): TGTGCCAGCAGTTCCGACACCCGGACAGGGATGGGAGGGACCGGAGCTTTCTTT.

Concerning this clonotype: The germline gene is not matched at one end of the junction; a read error may be the cause. This rearrangement joins TRBV5-4 to TRBJ2-5; 8 nucleotides line up with TRBD2. The CDR3 has 16 amino acids. Germline V gene lookup returns CDR1 SGHNT and CDR2 YYREEE (reference sequence). The CDR3 nucleotides read TGTGCCAGCAGGTTGGGGGGCGGGGGGACACAAGAGACCCAGTACTTC. The encoded protein is CASRLGGGGTQETQYF.

Here the CDR3 reads CASSVALAGADTQYF. CDR3 bases: TGTGCCAGCAGTGTGGCACTAGCGGGGGCCGATACGCAGTATTTT. V and J are TRBV6-4 and TRBJ2-3, with 11 positions matching TRBD2. The V segment lost 4 bases and the J segment 6 bases; nucleotides outside the gene matches: 6. Germline values: CDR1 MRHNA, CDR2 SNTAGT. This CDR3 is built from 15 residues.

This clonotype showed up just a few times. This chain connects TRBV28 to TRBJ1-5; 7 nucleotides line up with TRBD1. V was pared by 2 bases and J by 7 bases, with 11 bases of the junction left unmatched. This CDR3 spans 16 amino acids. Germline V gives CDR1 MDHEN, CDR2 SYDVKM. CDR3 sequence (DNA): TGTGCCAGCAGTTTAAGCTCGGCAGGGGGAAGACAGCCCCAGCATTTT. Translation: CASSLSSAGGRQPQHF.

This clonotype was seen only a few times. The rearrangement uses TRBV4-3 and TRBJ1-2; 10 nucleotides line up with TRBD1. The CDR3 covers 16 residues. V trimming: 0 bases; J trimming: 3 bases; junction bases outside the gene matches: 4. Germline CDR1 reads LGHNA; CDR2 reads YSLEER. For the CDR3, the DNA is TGCGCCAGCAGCCAAGATCTGGACAGGGGGGACTATGGCTACACCTTC. Amino acids: CASSQDLDRGDYGYTF.

The chain joins TRBV27 to TRBJ1-1; 8 positions agree with TRBD1. CDR3 length: 14 amino acids. V was pared by 10 bases and J by 5 bases, with 12 bases of the junction left unmatched. Germline V lookup: CDR1 MNHEY, CDR2 SMNVEV (reference sequence). Written as DNA, the CDR3 is TGTGCCACTCAGGGGCAGGGGGCGGAAACTGAAGCTTTCTTT. It codes for CATQGQGAETEAFF.

This clonotype is medium-sized (0.01 to 0.1%) in the sample. V gene TRBV7-2 combines with J gene TRBJ1-5; the D is unclear. CDR3 length: 15 amino acids. V dropped 0 bases and J dropped 4 bases, with 10 bases sitting between them. Germline CDR1 SGHTA, CDR2 FQGNSA. CDR3: CASSLALSSNQPQHF. As DNA, the CDR3 is TGTGCCAGCAGCTTAGCGCTATCAAGTAATCAGCCCCAGCATTTT.

The V and J genes are TRBV12-3 or TRBV12-4 and TRBJ2-1; D uncertain. This CDR3 contains 14 residues. V lost 3 bases and J lost 5, with 11 bases in between. CDR3 loop: CASSFTGPDNEQFF. The CDR3 nucleotides read TGTGCCAGCAGTTTTACGGGCCCGGACAATGAGCAGTTCTTC.

The chain couples TRBV4-2 to TRBJ1-1; D may be TRBD1 (5 bases). Between the trimmed V and J ends, which lost 1 base and 0 bases, there was a span of 18 bases. Germline loops: CDR1 LGHNA, CDR2 YNFKEQ. The CDR3 length is 18 residues. In DNA, the CDR3 is TGTGCCAGCAGCCAAGGTCTCGAGGGGCGAAACATGAACACTGAAGCTTTCTTT. Translating gives CASSQGLEGRNMNTEAFF.